A single sample is the source of the 25 T cell receptor beta chains below, sequenced in a study of T cell repertoires in cytomegalovirus infection (dated by TCRdb to about 2019). Sequenced using an Illumina HiSeq 1500. The public reads were quality trimmed at Q25 with fastp and then assembled into clones with MiXCR by TCRdb, keeping productive beta chains. Here each entry gathers all rows of one CDR3 protein and keeps the most common genes and DNA. The sample yields 250,000 or so distinct CDR3 sequences; approximately 9.2% were counted once. The ten biggest clones cover approximately 16% of the sample. The sequencing sample was made of PBMCs. All receptors come from a human donor in good health (CMV status not recorded). Some clones in this sample may be carry-over from other donors' samples.

This clonotype has ten or more counts. The V and J genes are TRBV19 and TRBJ1-5; D is possibly TRBD1 (6 bases). V was clipped by 5 bases and J by 7 bases, with 15 bases between them. The CDR3 sequence is 14 residues long. Germline V gene sequence: CDR1 LNHDA, CDR2 SQIVND (reference sequence). The CDR3 DNA follows: TGTGCCAGTAGTGCAACAGGGCTACGGCAGCCCCAGCATTTT. Translating gives CASSATGLRQPQHF.

This clonotype was seen at least ten times. V gene TRBV7-9 combines with J gene TRBJ1-3; D gene ambiguous. CDR3 length: 17 residues. Looked up from germline, CDR1 is SEHNR and CDR2 is FQNEAQ (reference sequence). V was cut by 1 base and J by 0 bases, with 13 bases left in between. Here the CDR3 DNA reads TGTGCCAGCAGCTTAGATCGGTCGAAGGACTCTGGAAACACCATATATTTT. Protein sequence: CASSLDRSKDSGNTIYF.

This clonotype was seen many times. This chain connects TRBV28 to TRBJ1-1, with 7 bases lining up with TRBD1. Germline assignment: CDR1 MDHEN and CDR2 SYDVKM. This CDR3 is 12 amino acids long. The V and J ends lost 2 bases and 10 bases, in that order; junction bases with no gene match: 4. DNA of the CDR3: TGTGCCAGCAGTTTAGAAGGGGGCTCAGCTTTCTTT. It translates to CASSLEGGSAFF. Full variable domain (missing parts from reference TRBV28 and TRBJ1-1): DVKVTQSSRYLVKRTGEKVFLECVQDMDHENMFWYRQDPGLGLRLIYFSYDVKMKEKGDIPEGYSVSREKKERFSLILESASTNQTSMYLCASSLEGGSAFFGQGTRLTVV.

This clonotype has a count of ten or more. This chain joins TRBV6-1 and TRBJ1-3, with a tentative D call TRBD1 (5 bases). CDR3 length: 17 amino acids. Germline V gene data show CDR1 as MNHNS and CDR2 as SASEGT. V was shortened by 5 bases and J by 0 bases, with 17 bases between the two germline ends. As DNA, the CDR3 is TGTGCCAGCAGTAGAGGGGCGGGATCACTCTCTGGAAACACCATATATTTT. It specifies CASSRGAGSLSGNTIYF.

Details on this clonotype: A much larger clone differs by one base, so this may be a read error. The chain is built from TRBV5-4 and TRBJ2-7, with 11 bases lining up with TRBD2. From germline, CDR1 is SGHNT and CDR2 YYREEE (reference sequence). There are 13 residues in the CDR3. CDR3 protein: CASSSSGRQEQCF. Here the CDR3 DNA reads TGTGCCAGCAGCTCTAGCGGGAGGCAGGAGCAGTGCTTC.

This clonotype turned up a few times. The chain couples TRBV4-1 to TRBJ2-7; 7 bases agree with TRBD1. The length of the CDR3 is 17 residues. V shed 4 bases and J 0 bases; nucleotides not matched to a gene: 12. Germline CDR1 and CDR2: MGHRA and YSYEKL. The CDR3 sequence is CASSPSMTGSASYEQYF. The CDR3 nucleotides are TGCGCCAGCAGCCCGAGTATGACAGGGTCTGCCTCCTACGAGCAGTACTTC.

In its sample, this clonotype was seen many times. The chain recombines TRBV7-6 with TRBJ1-5; D remains ambiguous. Trimming removed 8 bases from V and 6 bases from J, with 11 bases in between. CDR1 and CDR2 from the germline V gene are SGHVS and FNYEAQ. There are 12 residues in the CDR3. The CDR3 region is CASLENSQPQHF. CDR3 coding DNA: TGTGCCAGCCTGGAAAACTCTCAGCCCCAGCATTTT.

In its sample, this clonotype was seen many times. The rearrangement joins TRBV6-6 to TRBJ2-7, with 8 bases identical to TRBD2. The junction had 2 bases not matched to a gene; V was cut back by 2 bases and J by 2 bases. Germline V gene lookup returns CDR1 MNHNY and CDR2 SVGAGI (reference sequence). The CDR3 sequence is 14 residues long. CDR3 sequence (DNA): TGTGCCAGCAGTTACGACGGGGGGGCCTACGAGCAGTACTTC. It encodes CASSYDGGAYEQYF.

This clonotype came up many times. The chain is built from TRBV7-6 and TRBJ2-1; 12 bases are a match to TRBD2. The trim removed 5 bases at V and 4 bases at J, leaving 6 bases unmatched. The CDR3 loop spans 16 amino acids. Germline CDR1 reads SGHVS; CDR2 reads FNYEAQ. For the CDR3, the DNA is TGTGCCAGCAGCCCTAGCGGGAGGGCCGAATACAATGAGCAGTTCTTC. This sequence encodes CASSPSGRAEYNEQFF. Together with reference TRBV7-6 and TRBJ2-1, the CDR3 gives the full variable domain: GAGVSQSPRYKVTKRGQDVALRCDPISGHVSLYWYRQALGQGPEFLTYFNYEAQQDKSGLPNDRFSAERPEGSISTLTIQRTEQRDSAMYRCASSPSGRAEYNEQFFGPGTRLTVL.

As concerns this clonotype: A read error may be the cause here, since a much bigger clone is one base away. V gene TRBV12-3 or TRBV12-4 combines with J gene TRBJ2-2; TRBD1 might be the D (5 bases). This CDR3 region has 12 residues. V lost 5 bases to trimming and J lost 6 bases, with 7 bases between them. The CDR3 DNA follows: TGTGCCAGCAGTCAGGGTCCCGGGGAGCTGTTTTTT. This translates into CASSQGPGELFF.

This clonotype was recorded many times. The chain recombines TRBV4-3 with TRBJ2-7; 7 bases are a match to TRBD1. The CDR3 covers 14 residues. The V and J ends lost 3 bases and 3 bases, in that order; junction bases with no gene match: 5. Germline V gene data show CDR1 as LGHNA and CDR2 as YSLEER. The CDR3 protein is CASSQGQSYYEQYF. The CDR3 coding sequence is TGCGCCAGCAGCCAGGGACAGAGCTACTACGAGCAGTACTTC.

There are many counts of this clonotype. The V call is TRBV28, the J call TRBJ1-3, with unresolved D. Germline CDR1 is MDHEN and CDR2 is SYDVKM. This CDR3 contains 15 residues. V lost 3 bases and J 0 bases, leaving 9 bases between the germline ends. The CDR3 spells CASSLWRNSGNTIYF. The DNA of the CDR3 is TGTGCCAGCAGTTTGTGGCGAAACTCTGGAAACACCATATATTTT.

This clonotype was observed at least ten times. This chain connects TRBV5-4 to TRBJ2-2, with 11 nucleotides matching TRBD2. This CDR3 is built from 17 residues. V lost 4 bases to trimming and J lost 2 bases; unmatched junction nucleotides: 7. The germline V gene encodes CDR1 SGHNT and CDR2 YYREEE (reference sequence). CDR3 region: CASSPELAGGNTGELFF. The CDR3 nucleotides are TGTGCCAGCAGCCCGGAGCTAGCGGGGGGAAACACCGGGGAGCTGTTTTTT.

J is TRBJ1-5 and V is TRBV27, with D possibly being TRBD1 (5 bases). The V end lost 2 bases, the J end lost 5 bases, and 10 bases lay between the germline ends. CDR1 is MNHEY and CDR2 is SMNVEV in the germline V gene (reference sequence). The CDR3 is made up of 14 amino acids. The chain's CDR3 is CASSLIGGDQPQHF. The CDR3 coding sequence is TGTGCCAGCAGTTTAATCGGGGGAGATCAGCCCCAGCATTTT.

This clonotype has a handful of counts. The CDR3 is CASRNGLAGAKTQYF. The CDR3 region has the DNA TGTGCCAGCAGAAACGGACTAGCGGGAGCAAAGACCCAGTACTTC. This chain connects TRBV6-5 to TRBJ2-5; TRBD2 agrees at 13 bases. This CDR3 has 15 residues. The germline gives CDR1 MNHEY, CDR2 SVGAGI. The trim removed 6 bases at V and 6 bases at J, leaving 7 bases unmatched.

This clonotype has a count of ten or more. The chain recombines TRBV29-1 with TRBJ1-2; tentative D call: TRBD1 (6 bases). Germline CDR1 reads SQVTM; CDR2 reads ANQGSEA. This CDR3 contains 13 residues. V dropped 4 bases and J dropped 4 bases, with 13 bases sitting between them. CDR3 bases: TGCAGCGTTGTTGGGGGGGCGGGCTATGGCTACACCTTC. It specifies CSVVGGAGYGYTF.

This clonotype was counted at least ten times. The V call is TRBV28, the J call TRBJ1-2; D gene ambiguous. This CDR3 contains 15 residues. Germline CDR1 reads MDHEN; CDR2 reads SYDVKM. Trimming took 7 bases from V and 3 from J, leaving 18 bases between them. CDR3 region: CASTSLGYGDYGYTF. In nucleotides, the CDR3 is TGTGCCAGCACTTCGCTAGGCTACGGGGACTATGGCTACACCTTC.

The gene calls are TRBV12-3 or TRBV12-4 and TRBJ1-1; TRBD1 is a possible D gene (6 bases). The ends were cut back, 2 bases at V and 5 bases at J, with 12 bases in the middle. This CDR3 comprises 14 residues. The CDR3 DNA is TGTGCCAGCAGTTTACCGGGGGCGCGAACTGAAGCTTTCTTT. Translating it yields CASSLPGARTEAFF.

This clonotype was recorded many times. This sequence joins TRBV9 and TRBJ1-1; the D gene is possibly TRBD1 (6 bases). Germline CDR1 SGDLS, CDR2 YYNGEE. V was clipped by 6 bases and J by 2 bases, with 17 bases between them. This CDR3 comprises 15 residues. The chain's CDR3 is CASNDGGGGNTEAFF. CDR3 nucleotide sequence: TGTGCCAGCAACGACGGGGGGGGCGGAAACACTGAAGCTTTCTTT.

This clonotype has just a few counts. V gene TRBV7-6 combines with J gene TRBJ2-1, with 9 bases matching TRBD2. J gave up 2 bases and V 0 bases, and 11 bases lay outside the gene matches. The germline V gene encodes CDR1 SGHVS and CDR2 FNYEAQ. This CDR3 has 19 residues. The CDR3 DNA follows: TGTGCCAGCAGCTTAGCGGGGCGGGCGGGAGGGTCCCCCTACAATGAGCAGTTCTTC. Its protein product is CASSLAGRAGGSPYNEQFF.

The rearrangement joins TRBV3-1 to TRBJ1-2; weak D call: TRBD1 (5 bases). V gave up 2 bases and J gave up 4 bases, with 8 bases separating them. Germline lookup yields CDR1 LGHDT and CDR2 YNNKEL (reference sequence). The CDR3 totals 13 residues. CDR3 region: CASSQLRAYGYTF. The DNA of the CDR3 is TGTGCCAGCAGCCAACTCAGGGCCTATGGCTACACCTTC. The full variable domain, completed using reference TRBV3-1 and TRBJ1-2, is DTAVSQTPKYLVTQMGNDKSIKCEQNLGHDTMYWYKQDSKKFLKIMFSYNNKELIINETVPNRFSPKSPDKAHLNLHINSLELGDSAVYFCASSQLRAYGYTFGSGTRLTVV.

This clonotype was observed many times. This rearrangement joins TRBV20-1 to TRBJ1-3, with a possible D match to TRBD1 (6 bases). The germline gives CDR1 DFQATT, CDR2 SNEGSKA (reference sequence). The CDR3 is 14 amino acids. V was cut by 3 bases and J by 4 bases, with 13 bases left in between. The CDR3 region is CSASIGGGGNTIYF. In DNA, the CDR3 is TGCAGTGCTAGCATAGGAGGGGGGGGAAACACCATATATTTT.

This clonotype was detected many times. The rearrangement joins TRBV7-2 to TRBJ1-6; D ambiguous. This CDR3 is built from 15 residues. Trimming removed 5 bases at V and 10 bases at J, with 18 bases between. Germline V gene sequence: CDR1 SGHTA, CDR2 FQGNSA. CDR3 in DNA: TGTGCCAGCAGCCCGCGGGAGGGCTGGGAATCACCCCTCCACTTT. It codes for CASSPREGWESPLHF. Full variable domain (missing parts from reference TRBV7-2 and TRBJ1-6): GAGVSQSPSNKVTEKGKDVELRCDPISGHTALYWYRQSLGQGLEFLIYFQGNSAPDKSGLPSDRFSAERTGGSVSTLTIQRTQQEDSAVYLCASSPREGWESPLHFGNGTRLTVT.

This clonotype was observed at least ten times. J is TRBJ2-5 and V is TRBV7-2; TRBD1 agrees at 7 bases. The CDR3 loop spans 15 amino acids. Trimming removed 6 bases from V and 4 bases from J; junction bases left unmatched: 11. Per germline, CDR1 SGHTA and CDR2 FQGNSA. The DNA of the CDR3 is TGTGCCAGCAGTCTACAGGGGTTAGGGAGAGAGACCCAGTACTTC. Amino acid sequence: CASSLQGLGRETQYF.

This clonotype was observed at least ten times. CDR3 bases: TGTGCCAGCAGATTCCCGGGACAGGGATCCACCGGGGAGCTGTTTTTT. The encoded protein is CASRFPGQGSTGELFF. This sequence joins TRBV6-5 and TRBJ2-2; 9 positions match TRBD1. The CDR3 contains 16 residues. Per the germline V gene, CDR1 is MNHEY and CDR2 is SVGAGI. Germline trimming cut 6 bases from V and 4 bases from J; bases unmatched to any gene: 9.